This TCR beta chain was identified in a study of early T cells in non-severe SARS-CoV-2 infection. Overall study context: Investigators sequenced bulk RNA drawn from unsorted whole blood, and chains remained unpaired.

From the 5' RACE reads, TCRdb called clonotypes with MiXCR, one entry per CDR3 protein. In the table there are over 55,000 distinct CDR3 sequences, 10% to 15% of which are singletons. Germline-derived CDR1 and CDR2 are KGHSH and LQKENI. V was trimmed by 3 bases and J by 2 bases, leaving 13 bases between them. There are 15 residues in the CDR3. This clonotype occurred a few times. The source of this sequence is an adult who was a healthcare worker with PCR-confirmed SARS-CoV-2 infection or an uninfected control (not recorded which). V is TRBV18 and J is TRBJ2-5; no reliable D call. Material for sequencing was whole blood. The CDR3 DNA follows: TGTGCCAGCTCACCTACGGACGGATATCAAGAGACCCAGTACTTC. It specifies CASSPTDGYQETQYF.